This is a list of T cell receptor beta chains from one sample in a study of T cell responses to AZD1222 COVID-19 vaccine. Clones were sequenced by immunoSEQ multiplex PCR, and TCRdb holds only the in-frame ones, with some missing. The data hold about 160,000 clones, with 92% observed a single time. The source material was peripheral blood, sampled on day 0 of MenACWY control vaccination. The receptors derive from an adult in good health. CDR3s include the opening cysteine and the closing phenylalanine or tryptophan. The D gene is left open where the match is weak. Clone size is shown for a subset of rows, as once, few, many or a class of expanded clone.

- | TRBJ1-6 | - | TRBV7-2 | 16 | CASSSRLGGGGSPLHF | TGTGCCAGCAGCTCCAGACTCGGGGGAGGGGGATCACCCCTCCACTTT
TRBD1 | TRBJ1-4 | - | TRBV10-3 | 15 | CAISESKGQVEKLFF | TGTGCCATCAGTGAGTCGAAGGGACAGGTTGAAAAACTGTTTTTT
- | TRBJ2-7 | few | TRBV28 | 16 | CASSLYRGPIPREQYF | TGTGCCAGCAGTTTATATCGGGGTCCCATCCCACGCGAGCAGTACTTC
- | TRBJ2-6 | - | TRBV25-1 | 16 | CASSDPRSSGANVLTF | TGTGCCAGCAGTGATCCCAGGAGCTCTGGGGCCAACGTCCTGACTTTC
- | TRBJ1-4 | - | TRBV7-2 | 13 | CASSLAKRMELFF | TGTGCCAGCAGCTTAGCCAAGAGGATGGAACTGTTTTTT
TRBD1 | TRBJ2-2 | - | TRBV10-3 | 15 | CAISGGTANTGELFF | TGTGCCATCAGTGGGGGGACAGCTAACACCGGGGAGCTGTTTTTT
TRBD2 | TRBJ2-1 | - | TRBV6-5 | 15 | CASSTRTSGSDEQFF | TGTGCCAGCAGTACCAGGACTAGCGGGAGCGATGAGCAGTTCTTC
TRBD1 | TRBJ1-2 | - | TRBV18 | 15 | CASSPSGQGGLGYTF | TGTGCCAGCTCACCGTCAGGACAGGGGGGTTTGGGCTACACCTTC
- | TRBJ1-5 | - | TRBV5-6 | 15 | CASSSGQPRNQPQHF | TGTGCCAGCAGCTCGGGACAACCAAGGAACCAGCCCCAGCATTTT
- | TRBJ2-1 | - | TRBV19 | 15 | CASMGWAGPYNEQFF | TGTGCCAGTATGGGGTGGGCGGGTCCGTACAATGAGCAGTTCTTC
- | TRBJ1-1 | - | TRBV27 | 14 | CASRLGLTNTEAFF | TGTGCCAGCAGACTCGGTTTGACGAACACTGAAGCTTTCTTT
- | TRBJ2-7 | - | TRBV4-3 | 17 | CASSQEPASGANYEQYF | TGCGCCAGCAGCCAAGAACCGGCGTCGGGGGCCAACTACGAGCAGTACTTC
TRBD1 | TRBJ1-4 | - | TRBV6-5 | 15 | CASRGTGQGSEKLFF | TGTGCCAGCAGGGGGACAGGGCAGGGATCCGAAAAACTGTTTTTT
- | TRBJ2-7 | - | TRBV18 | 13 | CASSPGQVGEQYF | TGTGCCAGCTCACCCGGACAAGTTGGCGAGCAGTACTTC